The T cell receptor (beta chain) under discussion was sequenced for a study of blood T cell repertoires in COVID-19. V gave up 4 bases and J gave up 4 bases; unmatched junction bases: 4. From germline, CDR1 is SGHRS and CDR2 YFSETQ. This CDR3 comprises 14 residues. Generated by immunoSEQ multiplex PCR, the TCRdb table keeps only in-frame clones and is missing some. This table holds about 140,000 clones, about 86% found once. Sequenced material: peripheral blood. The TCR comes from a woman between 55 and 75 years old with acute or convalescent COVID-19. The gene calls are TRBV5-1 and TRBJ2-3; TRBD2 aligns across 9 bases. CDR3 sequence (DNA): TGCGCCAGCAGCAGATGGACTAGCGCAGATACGCAGTATTTT. Residues: CASSRWTSADTQYF. The full variable domain, in which reference TRBV5-1 and TRBJ2-3 provide the parts outside the CDR3, is KAGVTQTPRYLIKTRGQQVTLSCSPISGHRSVSWYQQTPGQGLQFLFEYFSETQRNKGNFPGRFSGRQFSNSRSEMNVSTLELGDSALYLCASSRWTSADTQYFGPGTRLTVL.